A single sample is the source of the 27 T cell receptor beta chains below, sequenced in a study of OX40 agonist ivuxolimab in advanced cancers. This table comes from immunoSEQ multiplex PCR, and its TCRdb copy is limited to in-frame clones, with some not included. This table has tens of thousands of clones, around 83% appearing once. This sample comprised CD4+ or CD8+ T cells sorted from blood, obtained in a trial of the OX40 agonist ivuxolimab. These receptors were taken from an adult with an advanced solid tumor such as melanoma, head and neck, liver or kidney cancer.

The chain employs TRBV11-2 and TRBJ2-7; D unclear. CDR1 and CDR2 (germline): SGHAT, FQNNGV. The CDR3 loop spans 15 amino acids. V lost 0 bases, J lost 0 bases, and 9 bases lay in between. The CDR3 sequence: CASSLDPTASYEQYV. The CDR3 DNA follows: TGTGCCAGCAGCTTAGATCCCACGGCCTCCTACGAGCAGTACGTC.

The CDR3 sequence: CASRFQWQETQYF. In DNA form, the CDR3 reads TGTGCCAGCAGATTTCAATGGCAAGAGACCCAGTACTTC. The gene calls are TRBV28 and TRBJ2-5; the D is unclear. The V end lost 6 bases, the J end lost 2 bases, and 10 bases lay between the germline ends. The germline CDR1 and CDR2 sequences are MDHEN and SYDVKM. The CDR3 totals 13 residues. Filled out from reference TRBV28 and TRBJ2-5, the complete variable domain reads DVKVTQSSRYLVKRTGEKVFLECVQDMDHENMFWYRQDPGLGLRLIYFSYDVKMKEKGDIPEGYSVSREKKERFSLILESASTNQTSMYLCASRFQWQETQYFGPGTRLLVL.

The V and J genes are TRBV5-1 and TRBJ1-2; a weak D match, TRBD1 (5 bases). V lost 0 bases and J 8 bases, leaving 11 bases between the germline ends. The CDR3 consists of 13 residues. In germline, CDR1 is SGHRS, CDR2 YFSETQ. The CDR3 bases are TGCGCCAGCAGCTTGGTCGTGGGGGTGGGCTACACCTTC. It yields the protein CASSLVVGVGYTF. The full variable domain, completed using reference TRBV5-1 and TRBJ1-2, is KAGVTQTPRYLIKTRGQQVTLSCSPISGHRSVSWYQQTPGQGLQFLFEYFSETQRNKGNFPGRFSGRQFSNSRSEMNVSTLELGDSALYLCASSLVVGVGYTFGSGTRLTVV.

The chain carries TRBV30 and TRBJ2-5, with TRBD1 matching over 7 bases. The germline V gene encodes CDR1 GTSNPN and CDR2 SVGIG (reference sequence). V trimming: 2 bases; J trimming: 6 bases; junction bases outside the gene matches: 6. The CDR3 extends over 13 amino acids. The CDR3, as DNA: TGTGCCTGGAGTCCTACAGGGGCAAAGACCCAGTACTTC. Its protein is CAWSPTGAKTQYF.

V is TRBV11-2 and J is TRBJ2-4; 9 bases are shared with TRBD2. After removal of 4 bases from V and 7 bases from J, the junction contained 8 bases not matched to a gene. The CDR3 has 15 amino acids. Germline V gene data show CDR1 as SGHAT and CDR2 as FQNNGV. The CDR3 nucleotides read TGTGCCAGCAGCTCTTTGCGGGGGGGCCGGAACATTCAGTACTTC. It specifies CASSSLRGGRNIQYF.

The chain is built from TRBV6-6 and TRBJ2-7; unclear D gene. This CDR3 contains 11 residues. From germline, CDR1 is MNHNY and CDR2 SVGAGI (reference sequence). V was clipped by 6 bases and J by 3 bases, with 6 bases between them. As DNA, the CDR3 is TGTGCCAGCAGCCGTAACTACGAGCAGTACTTC. Its protein product is CASSRNYEQYF.

The V gene is TRBV18, the J gene TRBJ1-1, with 10 positions matching TRBD1. CDR1 and CDR2 (germline): KGHSH, LQKENI. Trimming took 3 bases from V and 7 from J; bases not matched to a gene: 8. This CDR3 has 15 residues. The CDR3 nucleotides read TGTGCCAGCTCACCGTACCGGGACAGGGGAAATGAAGCTTTCTTT. It encodes CASSPYRDRGNEAFF.

The rearrangement joins TRBV11-1 to TRBJ1-2; D not resolved. Trimming cost V 5 bases and J 5 bases, with 12 bases left between them. This CDR3 is 13 amino acids long. Germline V gene data show CDR1 as SGHAT and CDR2 as FQDESV (reference sequence). The CDR3 protein is CASSLRLAYGYTF. The CDR3 DNA reads TGTGCCAGCAGCCTCCGCCTCGCGTATGGCTACACCTTC. Drawing the rest from reference TRBV11-1 and TRBJ1-2, the complete variable domain is EAEVAQSPRYKITEKSQAVAFWCDPISGHATLYWYRQILGQGPELLVQFQDESVVDDSQLPKDRFSAERLKGVDSTLKIQPAELGDSAMYLCASSLRLAYGYTFGSGTRLTVV.

V usage is TRBV7-8 and J usage is TRBJ1-2, with unresolved D. The germline V and J ends were trimmed by 1 base and 3 bases, with 6 bases remaining between them. Per the germline V gene, CDR1 is SGHVS and CDR2 is FQNEAQ. The CDR3 runs to 13 residues. Here the CDR3 DNA reads TGTGCCAGCAGCTTAGGGTGGTACTATGGCTACACCTTC. As protein: CASSLGWYYGYTF.

The chain combines TRBV5-8 with TRBJ1-1; the D gene is possibly TRBD1 (6 bases). The CDR3 consists of 13 residues. Germline V CDR1 and CDR2: SGHTS, YDEGEE. V lost 4 bases to trimming and J lost 3 bases, with 10 bases between them. CDR3 nucleotides: TGTGCCAGCAGCCTAGGACAGTACACTGAAGCTTTCTTT. It translates to CASSLGQYTEAFF.

V gene TRBV11-2 combines with J gene TRBJ1-3; D may be TRBD1 (6 bases). There are 15 residues in the CDR3. Germline-derived CDR1 and CDR2 are SGHAT and FQNNGV. V lost 5 bases and J lost 0, with 11 bases in between. The CDR3 protein is CASSRTALSGNTIYF. The CDR3 bases are TGTGCCAGCAGCCGGACAGCCCTCTCTGGAAACACCATATATTTT.

The rearrangement uses TRBV19 and TRBJ1-1; D is possibly TRBD1 (5 bases). The CDR3 covers 13 residues. Germline CDR1 reads LNHDA; CDR2 reads SQIVND (reference sequence). Trimming took 5 bases from V and 8 from J, leaving 15 bases between them. The CDR3 DNA follows: TGTGCCAGTAGTGCTAGTTGGGGCGGCGAAGCTTTCTTT. Its protein is CASSASWGGEAFF. The variable domain in full, with the rest retrieved from reference TRBV19 and TRBJ1-1, is DGGITQSPKYLFRKEGQNVTLSCEQNLNHDAMYWYRQDPGQGLRLIYYSQIVNDFQKGDIAEGYSVSREKKESFPLTVTSAQKNPTAFYLCASSASWGGEAFFGQGTRLTVV.

The V gene is TRBV4-1, the J gene TRBJ1-4, with D perhaps matching TRBD1 (5 bases). This CDR3 contains 16 residues. Trimming left V 4 bases short and J 8 bases short, with 20 bases between. Germline CDR1 and CDR2: MGHRA and YSYEKL. Written as DNA, the CDR3 is TGCGCCAGCAGCCGGGTACAGGTCCGGGATCGGGAAAAACTGTTTTTT. Protein sequence: CASSRVQVRDREKLFF.

The chain combines TRBV11-2 with TRBJ2-7; a possible D gene is TRBD1 (5 bases). In germline, CDR1 is SGHAT, CDR2 FQNNGV. This CDR3 has 14 residues. V lost 1 base, J lost 4 bases, and 11 bases lay in between. CDR3 bases: TGTGCCAGCAGCTTAGGACAGCAATTTTACGAGCAGTACGTC. Its translation: CASSLGQQFYEQYV.

CDR3 sequence reads: CASSQEGPKGNTIYF. DNA for the CDR3: TGCGCCAGCAGCCAAGAAGGCCCAAAGGGAAACACCATATATTTT. This sequence joins TRBV4-1 and TRBJ1-3, with unresolved D. V lost 0 bases, J lost 4 bases, and 10 bases lay in between. The CDR3 loop spans 15 amino acids. Germline loops: CDR1 MGHRA, CDR2 YSYEKL.

This chain uses TRBV6-1 with TRBJ2-5; D is undetermined. CDR3 length equals 13 residues. Germline V gene sequence: CDR1 MNHNS, CDR2 SASEGT. Trimming shortened V by 5 bases and J by 2 bases, and 9 bases separated the two germline ends. The CDR3 sequence is CASSRLIQETQYF. The CDR3 nucleotides are TGTGCCAGCAGTAGACTGATTCAAGAGACCCAGTACTTC.

As for this clone: Other DNA variants within this sample encode the same CDR3. The chain has TRBV7-9 and TRBJ2-7; TRBD2 might be the D (5 bases). The length of the CDR3 is 14 residues. V lost 0 bases to trimming and J lost 4 bases, with 10 bases between them. In germline, CDR1 is SEHNR, CDR2 FQNEAQ (reference sequence). In nucleotides, the CDR3 is TGTGCCAGCAGCTTAGCAGGAGGTAGATACGAGCAGTACTTC. The encoded protein is CASSLAGGRYEQYF. The whole variable domain, remainder taken from reference TRBV7-9 and TRBJ2-7, is DTGVSQNPRHKITKRGQNVTFRCDPISEHNRLYWYRQTLGQGPEFLTYFQNEAQLEKSRLLSDRFSAERPKGSFSTLEIQRTEQGDSAMYLCASSLAGGRYEQYFGPGTRLTVT.

The chain employs TRBV4-3 and TRBJ2-7; TRBD2 agrees at 10 bases. CDR1 and CDR2 (germline): LGHNA, YSLEER. The CDR3 consists of 14 residues. The J segment lost 9 bases and the V segment lost 2 bases, leaving 7 bases of the junction unmatched. The chain's CDR3 is CASSQSLAGDRQYF. CDR3 DNA sequence: TGCGCCAGCAGCCAAAGTCTAGCGGGAGATCGGCAGTACTTC.

The genes are TRBV2 and TRBJ2-7, with 7 bases that match TRBD2. The CDR3 totals 12 residues. The V gene's germline CDR1 is SNHLY and CDR2 FYNNEI. V shed 4 bases and J 4 bases; nucleotides not matched to a gene: 1. As DNA, the CDR3 is TGTGCCAGCAGTGGGGAGGGGTACGAGCAGTACTTC. Residues: CASSGEGYEQYF.

This clone was seen once. The chain joins TRBV6-5 to TRBJ1-2; D is undetermined. This CDR3 is 14 amino acids long. With 9 bases removed from V and 0 bases from J, the gap between germline ends came to 14 bases. CDR1 is MNHEY and CDR2 is SVGAGI in the germline V gene. CDR3 DNA sequence: TGTGCCAGTAGCCCACCTGAAGCTAACTATGGCTACACCTTC. This sequence encodes CASSPPEANYGYTF.

This chain uses TRBV5-8 with TRBJ2-7; D gene unclear. Germline assignment: CDR1 SGHTS and CDR2 YDEGEE. The CDR3 runs 15 residues. Trimming stripped 0 bases from V and 2 bases from J, with 12 bases between. Written as DNA, the CDR3 is TGTGCCAGCAGCTTGGTAGGTCGCCTGGCCTACGAGCAGTACTTC. Translating it yields CASSLVGRLAYEQYF.

The sample holds one count of this clone. This chain joins TRBV15 and TRBJ1-4; tentatively, D is TRBD1 (5 bases). The V end was cut by 1 base, the J end by 7 bases, with 16 bases between. From germline, CDR1 is LNHNV and CDR2 YYDKDF (reference sequence). CDR3 size: 16 residues. The DNA for the CDR3 is TGTGCCACCAGCAGAGTCCCCTCAGGGCTAGGTGAAAAACTGTTTTTT. Protein product: CATSRVPSGLGEKLFF.

The chain joins TRBV2 to TRBJ2-1; the match to TRBD2 covers 11 bases. CDR1 and CDR2 from the germline V gene are SNHLY and FYNNEI. The V gene end was trimmed by 8 bases and the J gene end by 4 bases; junction bases not matched to a gene: 4. The CDR3 contains 14 residues. DNA of the CDR3: TGTGCCAGCGAACTAGCGGGAGCGTACAATGAGCAGTTCTTC. This encodes CASELAGAYNEQFF.

In its sample, this clone was seen a few times. J is TRBJ2-1 and V is TRBV5-1; 12 bases match TRBD2. This CDR3 is 19 amino acids long. V was pared by 4 bases and J by 4 bases, with 15 bases of the junction left unmatched. Germline loops: CDR1 SGHRS, CDR2 YFSETQ. Here the CDR3 DNA reads TGCGCCAGCAGCCCTGGTTCGACTAGCGGGGGCGTCGGGTACAATGAGCAGTTCTTC. This codes for CASSPGSTSGGVGYNEQFF.

The genes are TRBV5-5 and TRBJ2-7; 9 bases are shared with TRBD2. Trimming at V came to 4 bases and at J to 0 bases, leaving 8 bases not matched to a gene. CDR3 length equals 16 residues. In germline, CDR1 is SGHKS, CDR2 YYEKEE (reference sequence). Written as DNA, the CDR3 is TGTGCCAGCAGCCGGGGTCTAGCGGGGAGCTCCTACGAGCAGTACGTC. Encoded protein: CASSRGLAGSSYEQYV.

The V gene is TRBV5-6, the J gene TRBJ2-7; D ambiguous. Germline CDR1 and CDR2: SGHDT and YYEEEE. The CDR3 spans 13 residues. Deletions cut 4 bases from V and 3 bases from J, with 11 bases between. In DNA, the CDR3 is TGTGCCAGCAGCCCAGGACCACACTACGAGCAGTACGTC. It codes for CASSPGPHYEQYV.

The CDR3 region is CASSLGSGTGTGELFF. The CDR3 DNA sequence: TGTGCCAGCAGCTTGGGGTCAGGGACGGGCACCGGGGAGCTGTTTTTT. The chain employs TRBV5-4 and TRBJ2-2; the D call may be TRBD1 or TRBD2 (5 bases each). Trimming left V 0 bases short and J 4 bases short, with 13 bases between. The germline V gene has CDR1 SGHNT and CDR2 YYREEE (reference sequence). The CDR3 runs to 16 residues.